The 22 T cell receptor beta chains below all came from one sample that was sequenced in a study of cytomegalovirus exposure and HLA in healthy donors. Primers included in the PCR were 60 Vbeta and 13 Jbeta primers. Here immunoSEQ multiplex PCR was the method, and the copy in TCRdb shows in-frame clones only, minus some. This sample has around 120,000 clones, with over 60% found just once. The sample was PBMCs. The source of these receptors is a woman aged 40 to 49 in good health and CMV-seronegative.

The J gene is TRBJ1-2, the V gene TRBV7-9; no reliable D call. The V gene's germline CDR1 is SEHNR and CDR2 FQNEAQ (reference sequence). The length of the CDR3 is 15 residues. V was shortened by 5 bases and J by 2 bases, with 15 bases between the two germline ends. Here the CDR3 DNA reads TGTGCCAGCAGCATCGATCAACTGAAGAACTATGGCTACACCTTC. Its translation: CASSIDQLKNYGYTF.

The chain recombines TRBV9 with TRBJ2-3, with TRBD2 identical over 11 bases. The germline gives CDR1 SGDLS, CDR2 YYNGEE. This CDR3 comprises 15 residues. The ends lost 4 bases at V and 10 bases at J; junction bases unmatched: 11. The CDR3 nucleotides are TGTGCCAGCAGCTCCCCCGTAGCGGGAGGGAGGTCGCAGTATTTT. Protein: CASSSPVAGGRSQYF.

This clone was counted between two and nine times. One junction end does not reproduce the germline sequence, and a read error may be involved. The chain is built from TRBV28 and TRBJ2-6; TRBD1 aligns across 7 bases. Germline CDR1 is MDHEN and CDR2 is SYDVKM. CDR3 length equals 15 residues. CDR3 nucleotides: TGTGCCAGCAGCCAGACAGGGTCTGGGGCCAACGGCCTGACTTTC. Translated, it gives CASSQTGSGANGLTF.

The chain links TRBV4-3 to TRBJ1-2; 7 nucleotides agree with TRBD1. Germline CDR1 is LGHNA and CDR2 is YSLEER. With 4 bases clipped from V and 4 bases from J, the junction kept 6 bases outside the gene matches. CDR3 length: 14 amino acids. CDR3 residues: CASSLTWDSYGYTF. CDR3 in DNA: TGCGCCAGCAGCCTCACATGGGACAGCTATGGCTACACCTTC.

This CDR3 reads CASSFDWSSYNEQFF. The CDR3, as DNA: TGTGCCAGCAGTTTCGACTGGAGCTCCTACAATGAGCAGTTCTTC. The rearrangement links TRBV6-5 to TRBJ2-1; D unresolved. The germline gives CDR1 MNHEY, CDR2 SVGAGI. V lost 4 bases to trimming and J lost 0 bases, with 10 bases between them. This CDR3 spans 15 amino acids.

The rearrangement uses TRBV18 and TRBJ1-5; TRBD1 matches at 9 bases. Trimming took 5 bases from V and 0 from J; bases not matched to a gene: 5. CDR1 is KGHSH and CDR2 is LQKENI in the germline V gene. There are 16 residues in the CDR3. The CDR3 loop is CASSSGTGSSNQPQHF. The DNA of the CDR3 is TGTGCCAGCTCATCAGGGACAGGGTCTAGCAATCAGCCCCAGCATTTT. Full variable domain (remainder filled in from reference TRBV18 and TRBJ1-5): NAGVMQNPRHLVRRRGQEARLRCSPMKGHSHVYWYRQLPEEGLKFMVYLQKENIIDESGMPKERFSAEFPKEGPSILRIQQVVRGDSAAYFCASSSGTGSSNQPQHFGDGTRLSIL.

J is TRBJ2-1 and V is TRBV10-3, with 7 bases that match TRBD2. CDR1 is ENHRY and CDR2 is SYGVKD in the germline V gene. V shed 2 bases and J 4 bases; nucleotides not matched to a gene: 8. The CDR3 is 16 residues long. The CDR3 DNA reads as TGTGCCATCAGTGAGCCCAGACTAGCCAAGTACAATGAGCAGTTCTTC. Amino acids: CAISEPRLAKYNEQFF.

CDR3 protein: CASSPRGISYEQYF. In nucleotides, the CDR3 is TGTGCCAGCAGCCCGAGAGGTATTTCCTACGAGCAGTACTTC. This sequence joins TRBV13 and TRBJ2-7; D is unclear. CDR1 and CDR2 from the germline V gene are PRHDT and FYEKMQ (reference sequence). The CDR3 contains 14 residues. V shed 5 bases and J shed 1 base, with 12 bases lying between them.

V usage is TRBV7-6 and J usage is TRBJ2-7, with 9 bases that match TRBD2. With V trimmed by 0 bases and J by 1 base, 1 base remained unmatched. This CDR3 contains 15 residues. Germline CDR1 is SGHVS and CDR2 is FNYEAQ. CDR3 sequence: CASSLALAGSYEQYF. The CDR3 nucleotides are TGTGCCAGCAGCTTAGCGCTAGCGGGATCCTACGAGCAGTACTTC.

This clone is a singleton in its sample. V and J are TRBV5-5 and TRBJ2-5; the D gene is possibly TRBD2 (5 bases). The J call may be incorrect, as the DNA end agrees better with TRBJ2-7. CDR3 size: 15 residues. The V gene's germline CDR1 is SGHKS and CDR2 YYEKEE (reference sequence). CDR3 sequence: CASPTTQRLCYEQYF. For the CDR3, the DNA is TGTGCCAGCCCCACTACCCAGCGGCTTTGCTACGAGCAGTACTTC.

A few counts support this clone. This chain links TRBV7-2 with TRBJ2-1, with 8 bases matching TRBD2. This CDR3 spans 15 amino acids. The trim removed 1 base at V and 12 bases at J, leaving 11 bases unmatched. Germline V lookup: CDR1 SGHTA, CDR2 FQGNSA. The CDR3 coding sequence is TGTGCCAGCAGCTTAGAATATACGGGAGGGCGTCGGCAGTTCTTC. This sequence encodes CASSLEYTGGRRQFF.

The chain links TRBV4-2 to TRBJ2-7; 8 bases line up with TRBD2. V lost 4 bases and J lost 6; bases outside the gene matches: 14. CDR3 size: 16 residues. Germline CDR1 is LGHNA and CDR2 is YNFKEQ. CDR3 protein: CASSRKNERGRFEQYF. The DNA of the CDR3 is TGTGCCAGCAGCCGAAAAAACGAGCGGGGGAGATTCGAGCAGTACTTC.

The chain uses TRBV9 and TRBJ2-1; 10 bases fit TRBD1. V was clipped by 4 bases and J by 0 bases; unmatched bases: 1. This CDR3 is built from 15 residues. The V gene's germline CDR1 is SGDLS and CDR2 YYNGEE. The CDR3 bases are TGTGCCAGCAGCAGGACAGGGGGCTCCTACAATGAGCAGTTCTTC. The encoded protein is CASSRTGGSYNEQFF.

The chain carries TRBV28 and TRBJ1-2, with 7 positions matching TRBD1. CDR1 is MDHEN, CDR2 SYDVKM, per germline. CDR3 size: 14 residues. The V segment lost 6 bases and the J segment 3 bases; nucleotides outside the gene matches: 7. The CDR3 spells CASRSRQGHYGYTF. In DNA, the CDR3 is TGTGCCAGCAGATCCCGACAGGGTCACTATGGCTACACCTTC.

The rearrangement uses TRBV11-2 and TRBJ2-7; TRBD1 might be the D (6 bases). The V and J ends lost 4 bases and 4 bases respectively, with 20 bases between them. Germline CDR1 is SGHAT and CDR2 is FQNNGV. This CDR3 comprises 16 residues. Here the CDR3 DNA reads TGTGCCAGCAGCTCTAACACAGGGAAAATAAAATACGAGCAGTACTTC. It translates to CASSSNTGKIKYEQYF.

V gene TRBV28 combines with J gene TRBJ1-5; D might be TRBD1 (6 bases). V dropped 8 bases and J dropped 0 bases, with 17 bases sitting between them. This CDR3 comprises 16 residues. CDR1 and CDR2 (germline): MDHEN, SYDVKM. The CDR3 nucleotides are TGTGCCAGCGGTTCCGACAGGAACTATAGCAATCAGCCCCAGCATTTT. Residues: CASGSDRNYSNQPQHF. The whole variable domain, filled in from reference TRBV28 and TRBJ1-5, reads DVKVTQSSRYLVKRTGEKVFLECVQDMDHENMFWYRQDPGLGLRLIYFSYDVKMKEKGDIPEGYSVSREKKERFSLILESASTNQTSMYLCASGSDRNYSNQPQHFGDGTRLSIL.

V gene TRBV6-5 combines with J gene TRBJ2-3, with D perhaps TRBD2 (6 bases). The CDR3 is 15 amino acids. The germline V gene has CDR1 MNHEY and CDR2 SVGAGI. Trimming took off 7 bases at V and 2 bases at J, with 16 bases between the two ends. The chain's CDR3 is CASTLGAGLTDTQYF. The CDR3 DNA is TGTGCCAGCACCCTAGGTGCGGGGCTCACAGATACGCAGTATTTT.

This clone was detected once. The chain joins TRBV7-9 to TRBJ1-2; no clear D gene. Trimming pared 5 bases from V and 0 bases from J, leaving 16 bases between. Germline V CDR1 and CDR2: SEHNR, FQNEAQ (reference sequence). This CDR3 comprises 16 residues. The CDR3 spells CASSPPPVQTNYGYTF. Here the CDR3 DNA reads TGTGCCAGCAGCCCACCCCCCGTACAGACTAACTATGGCTACACCTTC.

In this sample, this clone turned up once. The V and J genes are TRBV28 and TRBJ1-5; TRBD1 is a possible D gene (6 bases). Germline V gene data show CDR1 as MDHEN and CDR2 as SYDVKM. Trimming removed 5 bases from V and 5 bases from J, with 19 bases in between. The CDR3 totals 16 residues. CDR3: CASSPSVRGRDQPQHF. The DNA for the CDR3 is TGTGCCAGCAGTCCATCTGTCAGGGGTCGTGATCAGCCCCAGCATTTT.

The chain has TRBV6-1 and TRBJ1-1, with D unresolved. Trimming shortened V by 7 bases and J by 6 bases, and 15 bases separated the two germline ends. CDR1 is MNHNS and CDR2 is SASEGT in the germline V gene. The CDR3 is 13 amino acids. This CDR3 is CASTSQVEAEAFF. CDR3 sequence (DNA): TGTGCCAGCACCTCCCAGGTGGAGGCTGAAGCTTTCTTT.

The gene calls are TRBV28 and TRBJ2-5; TRBD1 aligns across 8 bases. Unmatched junction bases numbered 5, after V lost 4 bases and J lost 4 bases. This CDR3 comprises 14 residues. Germline values: CDR1 MDHEN, CDR2 SYDVKM. CDR3: CASSYGTGGETQYF. The DNA of the CDR3 is TGTGCCAGCAGTTACGGGACAGGCGGAGAGACCCAGTACTTC.

The chain is built from TRBV7-3 and TRBJ2-2; TRBD2 matches 11 bases. The CDR3 length is 16 residues. Unmatched junction bases numbered 5, after V lost 4 bases and J lost 4 bases. Looked up from germline, CDR1 is SGHTA and CDR2 is FQGTGA. CDR3 in amino acids: CASSSRLAGSTGELFF. CDR3 bases: TGTGCCAGCAGCTCAAGACTAGCGGGGTCCACCGGGGAGCTGTTTTTT.